Presented here are 25 T cell receptor beta chains from one specimen sequenced in a study of blood T cell repertoires in COVID-19. Clones were sequenced by immunoSEQ multiplex PCR, and TCRdb holds only the in-frame ones, with some missing. This repertoire shows 450,000 to 500,000 clones, approximately 83% found once; its top ten account for roughly 3.2%. The sequenced sample consisted of peripheral blood. The receptors derive from a human donor in a cohort sampled during active COVID-19.

J is TRBJ1-2 and V is TRBV5-8; D ambiguous. Trimming pared 0 bases from V and 7 bases from J, leaving 7 bases between. CDR1 is SGHTS and CDR2 is YDEGEE in the germline V gene. CDR3 size: 12 residues. The CDR3 DNA reads as TGTGCCAGCAGCTTGGTCGGTCGTGGCTACACCTTC. Translated: CASSLVGRGYTF.

The chain recombines TRBV19 with TRBJ2-3; TRBD2 matches 13 bases. Germline trimming cut 5 bases from V and 4 bases from J; bases unmatched to any gene: 6. The germline CDR1 and CDR2 sequences are LNHDA and SQIVND (reference sequence). The CDR3 spans 16 residues. The CDR3 nucleotides are TGTGCCAGTAGTTCCCGGACTAGCGGGAGACCAGATACGCAGTATTTT. Amino acids: CASSSRTSGRPDTQYF. The variable domain in full, with the rest retrieved from reference TRBV19 and TRBJ2-3, is DGGITQSPKYLFRKEGQNVTLSCEQNLNHDAMYWYRQDPGQGLRLIYYSQIVNDFQKGDIAEGYSVSREKKESFPLTVTSAQKNPTAFYLCASSSRTSGRPDTQYFGPGTRLTVL.

This clone was counted once. V is TRBV15 and J is TRBJ1-4; possible D gene TRBD1, 6 bases. CDR1 is LNHNV, CDR2 YYDKDF, per germline (reference sequence). V was clipped by 0 bases and J by 8 bases, with 19 bases between them. The CDR3 is 17 residues long. This CDR3 is CATSRDNLGHIREKLFF. The CDR3 DNA is TGTGCCACCAGCAGAGATAATTTGGGACATATACGCGAAAAACTGTTTTTT.

The CDR3 here is CASIPGPGQGIQPQHF. CDR3 nucleotide sequence: TGTGCCAGCATCCCTGGGCCCGGACAGGGGATCCAGCCCCAGCATTTT. J is TRBJ1-5 and V is TRBV5-8, with TRBD1 matching over 9 bases. V trimming: 6 bases; J trimming: 7 bases; junction bases outside the gene matches: 14. This CDR3 has 16 amino acids. Germline CDR1 SGHTS, CDR2 YDEGEE.

The gene calls are TRBV7-9 and TRBJ1-2; TRBD1 might be the D (5 bases). From germline, CDR1 is SEHNR and CDR2 FQNEAQ (reference sequence). The CDR3 extends over 15 amino acids. V lost 1 base to trimming and J lost 3 bases, with 12 bases between them. The CDR3 region is CASSLGAGLDYGYTF. For the CDR3, the DNA is TGTGCCAGCAGCTTAGGGGCGGGACTTGACTATGGCTACACCTTC.

About this clone: The sample has other DNA sequences that encode this CDR3 too. The chain uses TRBV12-3 or TRBV12-4 and TRBJ2-1, with D perhaps matching TRBD2 (5 bases). This CDR3 is built from 13 residues. Trimming left V 3 bases short and J 9 bases short, with 12 bases between. CDR3 sequence: CASSFGLAGEQFF. Here the CDR3 DNA reads TGTGCCAGCAGTTTTGGGCTAGCAGGTGAGCAGTTCTTC.

The CDR3 spells CASRLTGEQETQYF. CDR3 DNA: TGTGCCAGCAGACTCACAGGGGAACAAGAGACCCAGTACTTC. The rearrangement joins TRBV6-5 to TRBJ2-5; 7 bases map to TRBD1. The V gene end was trimmed by 6 bases and the J gene end by 2 bases; junction bases not matched to a gene: 6. This CDR3 contains 14 residues. Per germline, CDR1 MNHEY and CDR2 SVGAGI.

This chain uses TRBV6-5 with TRBJ1-2, with 9 bases matching TRBD1. The CDR3 is made up of 15 amino acids. The V gene's germline CDR1 is MNHEY and CDR2 SVGAGI. Trimming took 2 bases from V and 3 from J; bases not matched to a gene: 4. This CDR3 reads CASSYNGDRDYGYTF. CDR3 nucleotides: TGTGCCAGCAGTTACAACGGGGACAGGGACTATGGCTACACCTTC.

The V gene is TRBV5-5, the J gene TRBJ1-5; 10 nucleotides match TRBD1. CDR1 SGHKS and CDR2 YYEKEE come from the germline V gene (reference sequence). J lost 7 bases, V lost 4 bases, and 8 bases had no gene match. The CDR3 has 15 residues. The CDR3 loop is CASSRGQGSEQPQHF. DNA of the CDR3: TGTGCCAGCAGCCGGGGACAGGGGTCGGAACAGCCCCAGCATTTT.

The V call is TRBV10-1, the J call TRBJ2-7; no definite D call. This CDR3 spans 12 amino acids. Trimming left V 3 bases short and J 7 bases short, with 10 bases between. The germline V gene encodes CDR1 WNHNN and CDR2 SYGVQD (reference sequence). CDR3 amino acids: CASSEWPIEQYF. The CDR3 DNA follows: TGCGCCAGCAGTGAATGGCCGATAGAGCAGTACTTC.

The chain is built from TRBV7-9 and TRBJ2-7, with TRBD2 matching 7 bases. V dropped 2 bases and J dropped 2; count of bases not matched to a gene: 6. The CDR3 totals 15 residues. The germline V gene has CDR1 SEHNR and CDR2 FQNEAQ (reference sequence). CDR3 coding DNA: TGTGCCAGCAGCTTAAATCCGGGGGGAGCCTACGAGCAGTACTTC. Its protein product is CASSLNPGGAYEQYF.

The chain joins TRBV7-3 to TRBJ2-3, with 8 bases lining up with TRBD2. The CDR3 length is 15 residues. Germline V gene sequence: CDR1 SGHTA, CDR2 FQGTGA. The ends lost 5 bases at V and 6 bases at J; junction bases unmatched: 10. This CDR3 reads CASSPTGLESDTQYF. CDR3 in DNA: TGTGCCAGCAGCCCCACGGGACTAGAATCCGATACGCAGTATTTT.

The chain joins TRBV6-5 to TRBJ1-5; 8 bases match TRBD1. V shed 0 bases, J shed 7 bases, and the junction held 5 bases outside the gene matches. Germline assignment: CDR1 MNHEY and CDR2 SVGAGI. CDR3 length equals 15 residues. The CDR3 loop is CASSYSGQGYQPQHF. The CDR3 DNA reads as TGTGCCAGCAGTTACTCCGGACAGGGATACCAGCCCCAGCATTTT.

The chain uses TRBV18 and TRBJ2-1; D remains unclear. The CDR3 length is 14 residues. Trimming took 3 bases from V and 3 from J, leaving 9 bases between them. The germline V gene encodes CDR1 KGHSH and CDR2 LQKENI. The CDR3 is CASSPPSNYNEQFF. The DNA for the CDR3 is TGTGCCAGCTCACCCCCCTCTAACTACAATGAGCAGTTCTTC.

The chain's CDR3 is CASSPTVSPLHF. The DNA of the CDR3 is TGTGCCAGCAGCCCGACAGTTTCACCCCTCCACTTT. The chain has TRBV7-2 and TRBJ1-6; the D gene is possibly TRBD1 (5 bases). The V and J ends lost 5 bases and 9 bases respectively, with 8 bases between them. Looked up from germline, CDR1 is SGHTA and CDR2 is FQGNSA. This CDR3 region has 12 residues.

The chain has TRBV29-1 and TRBJ1-3; 7 bases agree with TRBD1. The CDR3 spans 14 residues. Germline V lookup: CDR1 SQVTM, CDR2 ANQGSEA. V gave up 6 bases and J gave up 0 bases; unmatched junction bases: 5. CDR3 amino acids: CSVMGQLSGNTIYF. The CDR3 nucleotides are TGCAGCGTAATGGGACAGCTCTCTGGAAACACCATATATTTT.

The chain is built from TRBV10-3 and TRBJ1-4, with D possibly matching TRBD1 (5 bases). The germline gives CDR1 ENHRY, CDR2 SYGVKD. The CDR3 loop spans 15 amino acids. V gave up 2 bases and J gave up 2 bases, with 9 bases separating them. CDR3 DNA: TGTGCCATCAGTGAGCTGCAGGGTACTAATGAAAAACTGTTTTTT. The encoded protein is CAISELQGTNEKLFF.

V is TRBV5-5 and J is TRBJ2-6; D unclear. Per the germline V gene, CDR1 is SGHKS and CDR2 is YYEKEE (reference sequence). Trimming left V 1 base short and J 2 bases short, with 13 bases between. CDR3 size: 17 residues. This CDR3 reads CASSLSAPTPGANVLTF. The DNA for the CDR3 is TGTGCCAGCAGCTTGTCTGCCCCCACTCCTGGGGCCAACGTCCTGACTTTC.

The chain recombines TRBV11-2 with TRBJ2-3; 8 bases are shared with TRBD2. This CDR3 comprises 16 residues. V shed 2 bases and J 4 bases; nucleotides not matched to a gene: 8. Germline V lookup: CDR1 SGHAT, CDR2 FQNNGV. The CDR3 region is CASSLSRAGAADTQYF. The CDR3 nucleotides read TGTGCCAGCAGCTTAAGTCGAGCGGGAGCCGCAGATACGCAGTATTTT.

The V and J genes are TRBV5-1 and TRBJ1-1; 7 bases align to TRBD1. The CDR3 has 16 residues. Germline assignment: CDR1 SGHRS and CDR2 YFSETQ. J was trimmed by 1 base and V by 9 bases; bases with no gene match: 15. CDR3 in amino acids: CANQAWDREANTEAFF. CDR3 nucleotides: TGCGCCAACCAGGCCTGGGACAGAGAGGCGAACACTGAAGCTTTCTTT.

CDR3 sequence reads: CAWKWASGRNEQFF. The CDR3 DNA reads as TGTGCCTGGAAATGGGCTAGCGGGAGGAATGAGCAGTTCTTC. The V call is TRBV30, the J call TRBJ2-1, with 11 bases lining up with TRBD2. The CDR3 consists of 14 residues. Germline-derived CDR1 and CDR2 are GTSNPN and SVGIG (reference sequence). V trimming: 4 bases; J trimming: 7 bases; junction bases outside the gene matches: 6.

A remark on this clone: The sample contains more than one DNA sequence encoding this CDR3. The V call is TRBV2, the J call TRBJ2-7; a weak D match, TRBD1 (6 bases). Per the germline V gene, CDR1 is SNHLY and CDR2 is FYNNEI. V gave up 2 bases and J gave up 4 bases, with 6 bases separating them. The CDR3 is 12 residues long. CDR3 sequence: CASSEQGYEQYF. The CDR3 bases are TGTGCCAGCAGTGAACAGGGGTACGAGCAGTACTTC.

The V and J genes are TRBV19 and TRBJ1-1; the D gene is possibly TRBD1 (5 bases). Germline V gene lookup returns CDR1 LNHDA and CDR2 SQIVND (reference sequence). This CDR3 spans 15 amino acids. Deletions cut 1 base from V and 2 bases from J, with 11 bases between. The CDR3 DNA is TGTGCCAGTAGTATAGGCCGACAGCTTAACACTGAAGCTTTCTTT. It translates to CASSIGRQLNTEAFF.

The chain uses TRBV5-4 and TRBJ2-3; D is possibly TRBD2 (6 bases). The germline V gene encodes CDR1 SGHNT and CDR2 YYREEE (reference sequence). The CDR3 is made up of 15 amino acids. V lost 1 base, J lost 2 bases, and 11 bases lay in between. As DNA, the CDR3 is TGTGCCAGCAGCTTGTATACTAGCCCCACAGATACGCAGTATTTT. Amino acids: CASSLYTSPTDTQYF.

The chain carries TRBV4-1 and TRBJ2-2, with TRBD2 identical over 9 bases. Germline V gene lookup returns CDR1 MGHRA and CDR2 YSYEKL. The trim removed 4 bases at V and 3 bases at J, leaving 6 bases unmatched. The CDR3 extends over 16 amino acids. In nucleotides, the CDR3 is TGCGCCAGCAGCCGTAGCGGGAGAAGGGACACCGGGGAGCTGTTTTTT. Amino acid sequence: CASSRSGRRDTGELFF.